The rows below give T cell receptor beta chains drawn from one sample of a study of Tregs in tolerant kidney transplant recipients. The assay was immunoSEQ multiplex PCR, and TCRdb's table has in-frame clones only and misses some. Of some 250,000 clones in the sample, around 82% are singletons; the top ten hold 0.64%. The specimen was CD4+ T cells from blood. The source of these receptors is a human donor in good health. Both conserved end residues are trimmed from each CDR3. The listing skips clone size in some rows; elsewhere it reads once, few, many or a size class.

cdr3_aa: ASSLVGGETQY; j_call: TRBJ2-5; v_call: TRBV5-1; clone_size: few
cdr3_aa: ASRGLRTGELF; j_call: TRBJ2-2; v_call: TRBV11-2; clone_size: .
cdr3_aa: ASSYGGGRSAGGYT; j_call: TRBJ1-2; v_call: TRBV6-5; clone_size: .
cdr3_aa: ASSLGDRDMNTEAF; j_call: TRBJ1-1; v_call: TRBV7-9; clone_size: .
cdr3_aa: ASSQDRGPYFPYYEQY; j_call: TRBJ2-7; v_call: TRBV14; clone_size: .
cdr3_aa: ASSAEGTGMSDTQY; j_call: TRBJ2-3; v_call: TRBV9; clone_size: .
cdr3_aa: ASSIRDKSYGYT; j_call: TRBJ1-2; v_call: TRBV6-5; clone_size: .
cdr3_aa: ASSVSQGMGNIQY; j_call: TRBJ2-4; v_call: TRBV9; clone_size: .
cdr3_aa: ASRLARASY; j_call: TRBJ2-5; v_call: TRBV12-2; clone_size: .
cdr3_aa: ASSQREGDTQY; j_call: TRBJ2-3; v_call: TRBV5-1; clone_size: .
cdr3_aa: ASSRGQGLDTGELF; j_call: TRBJ2-2; v_call: TRBV5-5; clone_size: .
cdr3_aa: SVSHSAYEQY; j_call: TRBJ2-7; v_call: TRBV29-1; clone_size: .
cdr3_aa: ASSYSGTGYNEQF; j_call: TRBJ2-1; v_call: TRBV6-6; clone_size: .
cdr3_aa: ASGTAYEQY; j_call: TRBJ2-7; v_call: TRBV2; clone_size: .
cdr3_aa: ASSPGQLTTNEKLF; j_call: TRBJ1-4; v_call: TRBV18; clone_size: .
cdr3_aa: ASSPILGAADTQY; j_call: TRBJ2-3; v_call: TRBV5-1; clone_size: .
cdr3_aa: ASSSQAGNTDTQY; j_call: TRBJ2-3; v_call: TRBV7-3; clone_size: .
cdr3_aa: ASSPRQGASNEQF; j_call: TRBJ2-1; v_call: TRBV7-6; clone_size: .
cdr3_aa: ASSYSGSPREQY; j_call: TRBJ2-7; v_call: TRBV6-5; clone_size: .
cdr3_aa: ASSIGTSGATREQF; j_call: TRBJ2-1; v_call: TRBV5-4; clone_size: .
cdr3_aa: ASSYSQAIRNEQF; j_call: TRBJ2-1; v_call: TRBV6-5; clone_size: .
cdr3_aa: ASSMAVYGYT; j_call: TRBJ1-2; v_call: TRBV19; clone_size: .
cdr3_aa: ASRETGVAYGYT; j_call: TRBJ1-2; v_call: TRBV6-5; clone_size: .
cdr3_aa: ASSPSGGYGYT; j_call: TRBJ1-2; v_call: TRBV4-1; clone_size: .
cdr3_aa: AIRDHQIGNEQF; j_call: TRBJ2-1; v_call: TRBV10-3; clone_size: .
cdr3_aa: ASSYPGLGDIYGYT; j_call: TRBJ1-2; v_call: TRBV6-5; clone_size: once
cdr3_aa: ASSPRTGTGGSYNEQF; j_call: TRBJ2-1; v_call: TRBV11-3; clone_size: .
cdr3_aa: ASSLTSSYNEQF; j_call: TRBJ2-1; v_call: TRBV11-3; clone_size: few
cdr3_aa: ASSPRTSEKLF; j_call: TRBJ1-4; v_call: TRBV5-5; clone_size: .
cdr3_aa: ASSPPSRDEQF; j_call: TRBJ2-1; v_call: TRBV18; clone_size: .
cdr3_aa: ASSLDPENEQF; j_call: TRBJ2-1; v_call: TRBV5-1; clone_size: .
cdr3_aa: ASSLTGVGTDTQY; j_call: TRBJ2-3; v_call: TRBV18; clone_size: .
cdr3_aa: ASSDATGGELF; j_call: TRBJ2-2; v_call: TRBV9; clone_size: .
cdr3_aa: ASSGQRNTEAF; j_call: TRBJ1-1; v_call: TRBV18; clone_size: few
cdr3_aa: ASSLVRGGVWEKLF; j_call: TRBJ1-4; v_call: TRBV7-9; clone_size: .
cdr3_aa: ASSLDRLDYGYT; j_call: TRBJ1-2; v_call: TRBV5-6; clone_size: few
cdr3_aa: ASRDRGNQPQH; j_call: TRBJ1-5; v_call: TRBV6-1; clone_size: few
cdr3_aa: ASSQDTTVYGYT; j_call: TRBJ1-2; v_call: TRBV4-2; clone_size: .
cdr3_aa: ASSPGTPSNQPQH; j_call: TRBJ1-5; v_call: TRBV19; clone_size: .
cdr3_aa: AIRRQVSNYGYT; j_call: TRBJ1-2; v_call: TRBV10-3; clone_size: few
cdr3_aa: ASSFRQQETQY; j_call: TRBJ2-5; v_call: TRBV18; clone_size: .
cdr3_aa: ASSIKLGSYNEQF; j_call: TRBJ2-1; v_call: TRBV19; clone_size: .
cdr3_aa: ASSLGRATSYEQY; j_call: TRBJ2-7; v_call: TRBV11-2; clone_size: few
cdr3_aa: ASSLPEETQY; j_call: TRBJ2-5; v_call: TRBV11-2; clone_size: .
cdr3_aa: ASSPRTLTSGNTIY; j_call: TRBJ1-3; v_call: TRBV4-1; clone_size: once
cdr3_aa: ASSKPGGPGETQY; j_call: TRBJ2-5; v_call: TRBV13; clone_size: .
cdr3_aa: SVEVPGSSNEQF; j_call: TRBJ2-1; v_call: TRBV29-1; clone_size: .
cdr3_aa: ASSESTDTQY; j_call: TRBJ2-3; v_call: TRBV2; clone_size: .
cdr3_aa: ASSMGHPYEQY; j_call: TRBJ2-7; v_call: TRBV19; clone_size: .
cdr3_aa: ASSTPVSGDEQY; j_call: TRBJ2-7; v_call: TRBV6-5; clone_size: .
cdr3_aa: SARRDTQY; j_call: TRBJ2-3; v_call: TRBV20-1; clone_size: .